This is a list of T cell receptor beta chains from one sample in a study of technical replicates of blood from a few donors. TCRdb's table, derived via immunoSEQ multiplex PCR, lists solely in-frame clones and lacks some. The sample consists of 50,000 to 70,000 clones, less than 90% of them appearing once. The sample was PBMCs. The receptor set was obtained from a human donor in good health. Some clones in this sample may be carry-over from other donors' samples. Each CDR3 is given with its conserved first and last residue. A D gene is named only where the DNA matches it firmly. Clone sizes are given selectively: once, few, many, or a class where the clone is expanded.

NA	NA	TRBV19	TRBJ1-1	TGTGCCAGTAGTATAGGGGCATCGCGGGGATCGAACACTGAAGCTTTCTTT	CASSIGASRGSNTEAFF
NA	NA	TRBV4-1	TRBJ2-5	TGCGCCAGCAGCCAAAACTTTGCCGGTCAAGAGACCCAGTACTTC	CASSQNFAGQETQYF
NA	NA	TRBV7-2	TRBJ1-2	TGTGCCAGCAGCTTAAGTGCAGGGTTGGGCGATGGCTACACCTTC	CASSLSAGLGDGYTF
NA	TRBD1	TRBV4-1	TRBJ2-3	TGCGCCAGCAGCCAAGATCCGGGGACAGTCAGCACAGATACGCAGTATTTT	CASSQDPGTVSTDTQYF
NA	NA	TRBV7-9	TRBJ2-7	TGTGCCAGCAGATGTCAAAAGGGGTACGAGCAGTACTTC	CASRCQKGYEQYF
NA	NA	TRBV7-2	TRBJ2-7	TGTGCCAGCAGCCCGAGGATTCAGACCTACGAGCAGTACTTC	CASSPRIQTYEQYF
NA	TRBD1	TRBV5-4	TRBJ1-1	TGTGCCAGCAGCTTGGTGGGACAGGGTCTAATGAACACTGAAGCTTTCTTT	CASSLVGQGLMNTEAFF
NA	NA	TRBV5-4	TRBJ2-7	TGTGCCAGCAGCTTGGTTCCGGGCTCCTACGAGCAGTACTTC	CASSLVPGSYEQYF
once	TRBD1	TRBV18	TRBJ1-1	TGTGCCAGCTCACCGGAGGAGGCAGGGGGGTTTTGGACTGAAGCTTTCTTT	CASSPEEAGGFWTEAFF
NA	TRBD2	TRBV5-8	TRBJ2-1	TGTGCCAGCAGCCCATCGGGACTAGCGGGAGGACCGTACAATGAGCAGTTCTTC	CASSPSGLAGGPYNEQFF
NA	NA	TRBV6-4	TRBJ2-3	TGTGCCAGCAGTGACTCTCAAACAGATACGCAGTATTTT	CASSDSQTDTQYF
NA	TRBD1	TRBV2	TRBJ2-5	TGTGCCAGCAGTGACAGGGGGTACCAAGAGACCCAGTACTTC	CASSDRGYQETQYF
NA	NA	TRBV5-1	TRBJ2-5	TGCGCCAGCAGTAGCGGCCAAGAGACCCAGTACTTC	CASSSGQETQYF
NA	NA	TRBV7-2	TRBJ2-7	TGTGCCAGCAGCTACTCAGCGGGCGACTACGAGCAGTACTTC	CASSYSAGDYEQYF
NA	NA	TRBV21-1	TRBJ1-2	TGTGCCAGCAGCAAAGGTCAGGGCGATGGCTACACCTTC	CASSKGQGDGYTF
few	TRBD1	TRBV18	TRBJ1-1	TGTGCCAGCTCACCGGACAGGGCGAACACTGAAGCTTTCTTT	CASSPDRANTEAFF
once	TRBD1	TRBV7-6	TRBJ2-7	TGTGCCAGCAGCCGGGACAGGGGTCCCTACGAGCAGTACTTC	CASSRDRGPYEQYF
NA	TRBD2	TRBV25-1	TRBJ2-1	TGTGCCAGCAGTGAAAGCGGGGACTACAATGAGCAGTTCTTC	CASSESGDYNEQFF
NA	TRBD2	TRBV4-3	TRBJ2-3	TGCGCCAGCAGCCAAGAGGGTAGCGGGAGGTGGGCAGATACGCAGTATTTT	CASSQEGSGRWADTQYF
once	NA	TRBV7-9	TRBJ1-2	TGTGCCAGCAGTTTTGCCGGGAGGCCTGACTATGGCTACACCTTC	CASSFAGRPDYGYTF
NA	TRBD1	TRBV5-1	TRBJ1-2	TGCGCCAGCAGCCTCGGGACAGGGGTGGATGGCTACACCTTC	CASSLGTGVDGYTF
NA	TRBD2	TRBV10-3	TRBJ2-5	TGTGCCATCAGTTTCGTAGCGGGTGGGGAAGAGACCCAGTACTTC	CAISFVAGGEETQYF
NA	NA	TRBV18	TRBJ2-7	TGTGCCAGCTCGACCACAGGGATCTCCTACGAGCAGTACTTC	CASSTTGISYEQYF
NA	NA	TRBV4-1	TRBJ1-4	TGCGCCAGCAGCCAAGCCGTTTCAGGGGCGCTCGGGAAACTGTTTTTT	CASSQAVSGALGKLFF
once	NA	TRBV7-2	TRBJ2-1	TGTGCCAGCAGTCCAACCCGGTCTCATGAGCAGTTCTTC	CASSPTRSHEQFF
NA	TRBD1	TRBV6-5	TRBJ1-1	TGTGCCAGCGGGTCAGGGGGCACTGAAGCTTTCTTT	CASGSGGTEAFF
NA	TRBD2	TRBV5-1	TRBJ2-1	TGCGCCAGCAGCCAGAGCGGGAGCTCCTACAATGAGCAGTTCTTC	CASSQSGSSYNEQFF
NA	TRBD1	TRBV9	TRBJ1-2	TGTGCCAGCAGCCTCGGGACAGACTATGGCTACACCTTC	CASSLGTDYGYTF
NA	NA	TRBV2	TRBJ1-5	TGTGCCAGCAGTGAAACCCAGGGTGGTTGGAATCAGCCCCAGCATTTT	CASSETQGGWNQPQHF
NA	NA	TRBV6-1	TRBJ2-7	TGTGCCAGCAGTGACCTGTACGAGCAGTACTTC	CASSDLYEQYF
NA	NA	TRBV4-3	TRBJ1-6	TGCGCCAGCAGCCCCTACTGTAGGGACTTGTGCTCACCCCTCCACTTT	CASSPYCRDLCSPLHF
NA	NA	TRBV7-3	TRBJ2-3	TGTGCCAGCAGCTCCCGCCCAGTTTCCAACACAGATACGCAGTATTTT	CASSSRPVSNTDTQYF
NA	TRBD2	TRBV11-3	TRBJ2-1	TGTGCCAGCAGCGGACCGGGACTAGCATCCTACAATGAGCAGTTCTTC	CASSGPGLASYNEQFF
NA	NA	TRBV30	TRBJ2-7	TGTGCCTGGAGTGTAAGGGCAGGGCTCTACGAGCAGTACTTC	CAWSVRAGLYEQYF
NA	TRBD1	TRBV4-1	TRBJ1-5	TGCGCCAGCAGCCAAGACGCCCCAGCCGAGGGACAGAATCATCAGCCCCAGCATTTT	CASSQDAPAEGQNHQPQHF
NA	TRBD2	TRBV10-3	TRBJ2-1	TGTGCCATCAGTGGGACTAGCGGGGGGCGAAGCTCCTACAATGAGCAGTTCTTC	CAISGTSGGRSSYNEQFF
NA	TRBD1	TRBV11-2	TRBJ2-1	TGTGCCAGCAGCTGGGAGGACAGGGGGCCCTACAATGAGCAGTTCTTC	CASSWEDRGPYNEQFF
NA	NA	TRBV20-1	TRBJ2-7	TGCAGTGCTACGCAGGGGAGCGAGCAGTACTTC	CSATQGSEQYF
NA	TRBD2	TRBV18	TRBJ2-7	TGTGCCAGCTCACCGGGACTAGCTAGATCGTCGGTCGAGCAGTACTTC	CASSPGLARSSVEQYF
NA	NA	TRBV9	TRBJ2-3	TGTGCCAGCAGCAGGGACACCTTCCTCACCACAGATACGCAGTATTTT	CASSRDTFLTTDTQYF
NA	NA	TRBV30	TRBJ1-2	TGTGCCTGGAGTAGCGGATTCTTCTATGGCTACACCTTC	CAWSSGFFYGYTF
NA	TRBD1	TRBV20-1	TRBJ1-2	TGCAGTGCCCAGGGGGTGGGTGGCTACACCTTC	CSAQGVGGYTF
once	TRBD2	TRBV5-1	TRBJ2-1	TGCGCCAGCAGCGGCGGGTTCGGCGGGAGGGCCATCGATGAGCAGTTCTTC	CASSGGFGGRAIDEQFF
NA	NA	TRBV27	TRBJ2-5	TGTGCCAGCAGTAAACGGGAAGGAGAGACCCAGTACTTC	CASSKREGETQYF
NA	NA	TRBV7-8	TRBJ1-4	TGTGCCAGCAGCTTATCCTACGGTAATGAAAAACTGTTTTTT	CASSLSYGNEKLFF
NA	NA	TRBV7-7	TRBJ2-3	TGTGCCAGCAGCCCCCATTTGTTCAGTACGCAGTATTTT	CASSPHLFSTQYF
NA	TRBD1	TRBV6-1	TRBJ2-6	TGTGCCAGCAGTAAAGCTCTCGGGACAGAGAAAAGCTCTGGGGCCAACGTCCTGACTTTC	CASSKALGTEKSSGANVLTF
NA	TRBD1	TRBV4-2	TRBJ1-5	TGTGCCAGCAGCCAACTACAGGGGGGCAATCAGCCCCAGCATTTT	CASSQLQGGNQPQHF
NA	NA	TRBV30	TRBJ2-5	TGTGCCTGGAGTGTAGAACCCGCGGTGACCCAGTACTTC	CAWSVEPAVTQYF
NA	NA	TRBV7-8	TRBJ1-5	TGTGCCAGCAGCTTAGGGGAGGGACGGCCCCAGCATTTT	CASSLGEGRPQHF
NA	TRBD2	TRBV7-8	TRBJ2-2	TGTGCCAGCAGCTATCTAGCGGGGCTCACCGGGGAGCTGTTTTTT	CASSYLAGLTGELFF
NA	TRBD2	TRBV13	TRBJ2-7	TGTGCCAGCAGCTTAGACGGGGGACTAACCTACGAGCAGTACTTC	CASSLDGGLTYEQYF
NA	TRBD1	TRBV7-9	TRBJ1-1	TGTGCCAGCAGCTTCGGGGACAGGGGAAACACTGAAGCTTTCTTT	CASSFGDRGNTEAFF
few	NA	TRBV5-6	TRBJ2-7	TGTGCCAGCAGCTTGGTAGGGGGCGAGCAGTACTTC	CASSLVGGEQYF
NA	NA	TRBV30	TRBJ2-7	TGTGCCTGGTCCTGGGACATAAGCTACGAGCAGTACTTC	CAWSWDISYEQYF
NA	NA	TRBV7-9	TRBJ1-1	TGTGCCAGCAGCCCTCGGACAGAGGGAGAAGCTTTCTTT	CASSPRTEGEAFF
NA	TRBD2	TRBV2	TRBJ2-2	TGTGCCAGCAGTGAAGGGCTAGCGGGAACCGGGGAGCTGTTTTTT	CASSEGLAGTGELFF
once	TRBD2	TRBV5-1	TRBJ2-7	TGCGCCAGCAGCTTGCAAAGCGGGATAACCTACGAGCAGTACTTC	CASSLQSGITYEQYF
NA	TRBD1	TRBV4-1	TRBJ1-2	TGCGCCAGCAGCCAAGCGACAGGGTATGGCTACACCTTC	CASSQATGYGYTF